This T cell receptor beta chain was captured by sequencing in a study of T cell responses to AZD1222 COVID-19 vaccine (dated by TCRdb to the early 2020s). In terms of the full investigation: Because spike-specific TCR depth and breadth did not differ between the two schedules, AZD1222 recipients who got a second dose at roughly 4 weeks were pooled with those who got a second dose at roughly 12 weeks. TCR sequencing was performed for 230 to 250 trial participants, of whom some 200 were given two doses of AZD1222 and some 26 were given two doses of MenACWY control vaccine. Trial participants were enrolled by age into subgroups of 18-55, 56-69 and 70-plus years, and roughly 150, 30 and 60 TCR-sequenced participants, respectively, were included in these subgroups.

The time point label here, explained by the study, means: baseline before first vaccination. Vaccinee samples came from UK trials COV001 and COV002, including a single-blind randomized controlled phase 2/3 trial of AZD1222 (ChAdOx1 nCoV-19) in healthy adults. Trial participant PBMC samples were collected at day 0 and day 28 after the second dose for TCRbeta chain sequencing. Measured from the cysteine to the phenylalanine, the CDR3 is 18 residues long. Only CDR3 DNA remains: 54 bases, in frame from the first base. The junction shows trimming of 1 base on V and 5 bases on J, plus 18 bases between the germline ends. CDR1 and CDR2, looked up from the germline V gene, are MGHRA and YSYEKL. The CDR3 regions of human TCRbeta chains were subjected to immunosequencing. The authors' analysis ran thus. Repertoire TCRs were checked for matches against a reference library of SARS-CoV-2-specific TCRs that had been generated using the MIRA antigen-specificity platform. Breadth meant the fraction of unique TCRs that were SARS-CoV-2-associated, whereas depth meant the fraction of total T cells that were SARS-CoV-2-associated. Using the MIRA data, each spike-specific TCR was mapped to the spike region that the TCR reacts to and placed in a CD4 or CD8 class. Log10-transformed breadth and depth values were compared by one-way ANOVA with Sidak's multiple comparisons tests. In its TCRdb copy, this immuneACCESS table keeps in-frame sequences only and misses some clones. Where compared with another copy, unresolved V genes explain less than half of these, and the others have no known cause. For V, J and clone size, that table is used; D and trimming come from the DNA. The sample has 90,000 to 95,000 clones on record, over 80% of them singletons. More than 6.5% of the sample lies in the top ten.

Results and caveats for the whole study, not just this receptor: Conclusions about previously exposed vaccinees are limited because only six or seven AZD1222 recipients were SARS-CoV-2 seropositive at baseline. After two AZD1222 doses, both the breadth and the depth of spike-specific TCRs were significantly higher than at day 0 and than in MenACWY recipients. The 56-69-year group was small, and its depth increase did not reach significance, likely because of low power. Reportedly, almost half of the unique spike-specific TCRs recognized epitopes lying outside the regions that are mutated in the B.1.351 and B.1.1.7 variants. Because no day 14 peak-response samples were available, the repertoires could be characterized only after the peak T cell response. Participants were mostly white British and included more females than males, and it was suggested by the authors that clonal diversity may have been underestimated. CD4 TCRs associated with the vaccine covered the entire spike protein, and the dominant responses were in regions 160-218 and 743-854.

Note on this clone: Its antigen is unknown. No per-base quality is available; no much larger clone lies one base away.

Recombination connected TRBV4-1 to TRBJ1-6; confidence is insufficient to name the D gene. The source material was peripheral blood, sampled on day 0 of AZD1222 vaccination. The origin of this receptor is an adult in good health. At the DNA level, the sequence is TGCGCCAGCAGCCAAGGGACCTTAGGACGGATTAATAATTCACCCCTCCACTTT. Translated, this is CASSQGTLGRINNSPLHF.